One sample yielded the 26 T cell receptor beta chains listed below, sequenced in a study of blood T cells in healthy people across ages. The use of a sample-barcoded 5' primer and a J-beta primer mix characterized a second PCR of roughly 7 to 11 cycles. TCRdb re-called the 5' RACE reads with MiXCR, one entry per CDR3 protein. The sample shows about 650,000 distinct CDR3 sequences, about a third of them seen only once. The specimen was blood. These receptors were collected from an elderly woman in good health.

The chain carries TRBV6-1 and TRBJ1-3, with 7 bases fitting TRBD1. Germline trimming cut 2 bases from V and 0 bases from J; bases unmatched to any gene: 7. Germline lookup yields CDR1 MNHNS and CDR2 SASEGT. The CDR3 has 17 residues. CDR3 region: CASSERLGQVSGNTIYF. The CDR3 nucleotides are TGTGCCAGCAGTGAACGCTTAGGACAGGTCTCTGGAAACACCATATATTTT.

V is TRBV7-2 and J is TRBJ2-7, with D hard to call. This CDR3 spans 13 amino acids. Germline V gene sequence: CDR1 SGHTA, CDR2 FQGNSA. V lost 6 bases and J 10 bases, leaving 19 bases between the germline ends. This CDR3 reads CASSRDSEEAQYF. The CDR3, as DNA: TGTGCCAGCAGTCGCGACTCGGAAGAGGCCCAGTACTTC. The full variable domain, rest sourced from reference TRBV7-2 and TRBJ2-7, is GAGVSQSPSNKVTEKGKDVELRCDPISGHTALYWYRQSLGQGLEFLIYFQGNSAPDKSGLPSDRFSAERTGGSVSTLTIQRTQQEDSAVYLCASSRDSEEAQYFGPGTRLTVT.

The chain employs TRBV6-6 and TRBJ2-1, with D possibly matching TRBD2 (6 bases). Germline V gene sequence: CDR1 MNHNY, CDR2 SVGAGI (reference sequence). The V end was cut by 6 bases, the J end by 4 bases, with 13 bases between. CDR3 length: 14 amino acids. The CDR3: CASSSGETYNEQFF. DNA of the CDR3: TGTGCCAGCAGCTCGGGGGAAACGTACAATGAGCAGTTCTTC.

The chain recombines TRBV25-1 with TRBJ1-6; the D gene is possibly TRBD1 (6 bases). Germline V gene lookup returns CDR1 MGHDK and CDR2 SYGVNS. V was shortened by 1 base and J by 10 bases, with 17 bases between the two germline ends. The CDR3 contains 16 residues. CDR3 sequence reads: CASSESGGGISSPLHF. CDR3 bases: TGTGCCAGCAGTGAATCGGGAGGGGGTATTTCGTCACCCCTCCACTTT.

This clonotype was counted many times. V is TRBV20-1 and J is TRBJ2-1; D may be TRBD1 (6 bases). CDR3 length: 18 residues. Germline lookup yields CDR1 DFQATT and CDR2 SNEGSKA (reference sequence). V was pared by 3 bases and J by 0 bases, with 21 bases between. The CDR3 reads CSASGRGSPLYSYNEQFF. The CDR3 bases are TGCAGTGCTAGCGGCAGGGGCTCACCCCTCTACTCCTACAATGAGCAGTTCTTC.

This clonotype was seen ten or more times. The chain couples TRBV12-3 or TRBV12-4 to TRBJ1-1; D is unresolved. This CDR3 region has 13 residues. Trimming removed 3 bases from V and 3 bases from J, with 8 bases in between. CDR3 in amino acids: CASSFIEDTEAFF. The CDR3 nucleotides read TGTGCCAGCAGTTTTATCGAGGACACTGAAGCTTTCTTT.

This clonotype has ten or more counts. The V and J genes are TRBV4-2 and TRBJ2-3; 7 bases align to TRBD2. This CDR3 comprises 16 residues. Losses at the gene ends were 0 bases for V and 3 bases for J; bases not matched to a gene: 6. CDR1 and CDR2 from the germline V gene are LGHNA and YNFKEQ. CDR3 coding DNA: TGTGCCAGCAGCCAAGATGGGCCGGGGGGAACAGATACGCAGTATTTT. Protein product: CASSQDGPGGTDTQYF.

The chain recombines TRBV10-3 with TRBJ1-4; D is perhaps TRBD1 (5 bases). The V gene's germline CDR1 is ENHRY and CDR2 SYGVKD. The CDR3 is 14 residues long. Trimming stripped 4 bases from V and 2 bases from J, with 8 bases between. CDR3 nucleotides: TGTGCCATCAGTGGACGGGGCACTAATGAAAAACTGTTTTTT. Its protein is CAISGRGTNEKLFF.

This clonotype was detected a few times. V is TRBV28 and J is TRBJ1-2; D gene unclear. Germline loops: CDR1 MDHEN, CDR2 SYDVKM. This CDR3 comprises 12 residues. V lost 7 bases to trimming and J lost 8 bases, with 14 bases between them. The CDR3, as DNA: TGTGCCAGCACCTATCACAGAGGCGGCTACACCTTC. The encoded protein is CASTYHRGGYTF.

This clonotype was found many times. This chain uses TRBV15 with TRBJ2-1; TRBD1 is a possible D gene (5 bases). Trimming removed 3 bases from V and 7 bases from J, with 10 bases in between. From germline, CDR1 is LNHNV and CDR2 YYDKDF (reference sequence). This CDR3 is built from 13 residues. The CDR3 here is CATSRDTLNEQFF. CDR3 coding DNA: TGTGCCACCAGCAGGGACACTCTGAATGAGCAGTTCTTC.

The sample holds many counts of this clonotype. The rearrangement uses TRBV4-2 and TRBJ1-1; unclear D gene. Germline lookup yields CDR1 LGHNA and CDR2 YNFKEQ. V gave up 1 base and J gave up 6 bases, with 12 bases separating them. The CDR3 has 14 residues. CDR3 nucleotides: TGTGCCAGCAGCCAAGTGGGCGACGTGGCTGAAGCTTTCTTT. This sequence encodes CASSQVGDVAEAFF.

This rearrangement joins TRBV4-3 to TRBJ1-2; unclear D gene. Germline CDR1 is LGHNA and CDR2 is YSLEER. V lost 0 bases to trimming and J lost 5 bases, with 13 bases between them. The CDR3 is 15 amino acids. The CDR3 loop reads CASSQDPQPVYGYTF. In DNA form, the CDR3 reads TGCGCCAGCAGCCAAGATCCCCAGCCAGTTTATGGCTACACCTTC.

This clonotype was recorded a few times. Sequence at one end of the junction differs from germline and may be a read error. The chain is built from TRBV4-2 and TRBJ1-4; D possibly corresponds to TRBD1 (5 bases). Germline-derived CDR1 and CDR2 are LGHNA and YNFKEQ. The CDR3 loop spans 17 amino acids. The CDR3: CASSPSGRRTTSEKLFF. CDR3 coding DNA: TGTGCCAGCAGCCCGTCCGGGCGAAGGACAACTAGTGAAAAACTGTTTTTT.

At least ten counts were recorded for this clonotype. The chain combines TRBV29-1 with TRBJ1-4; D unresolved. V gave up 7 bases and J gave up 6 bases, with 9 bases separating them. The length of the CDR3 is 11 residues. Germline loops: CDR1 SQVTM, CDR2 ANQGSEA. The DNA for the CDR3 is TGCAGCGCCCCGCAGGATGAAAAACTGTTTTTT. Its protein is CSAPQDEKLFF.

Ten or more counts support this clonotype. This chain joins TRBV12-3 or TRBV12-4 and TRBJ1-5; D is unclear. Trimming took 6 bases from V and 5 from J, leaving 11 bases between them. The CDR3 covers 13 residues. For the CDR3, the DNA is TGTGCCAGCAGCCTCCGGGGAGATCAGCCCCAGCATTTT. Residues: CASSLRGDQPQHF.

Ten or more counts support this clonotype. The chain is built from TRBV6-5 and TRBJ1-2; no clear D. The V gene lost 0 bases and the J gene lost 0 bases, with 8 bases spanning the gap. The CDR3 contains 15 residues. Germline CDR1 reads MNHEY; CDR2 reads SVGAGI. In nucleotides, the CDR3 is TGTGCCAGCAGTTACTCGAGATACGCTAACTATGGCTACACCTTC. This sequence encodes CASSYSRYANYGYTF.

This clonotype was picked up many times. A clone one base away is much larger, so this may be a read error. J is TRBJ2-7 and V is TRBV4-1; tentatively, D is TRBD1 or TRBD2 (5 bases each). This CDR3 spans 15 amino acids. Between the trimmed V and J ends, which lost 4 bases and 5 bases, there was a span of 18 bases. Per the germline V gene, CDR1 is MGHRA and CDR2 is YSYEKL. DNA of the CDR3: TGCGCCAGCAGCCCCCTCGGTGAGGGGCGGGACGAGCAGTACTTC. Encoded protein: CASSPLGEGRDEQYF.

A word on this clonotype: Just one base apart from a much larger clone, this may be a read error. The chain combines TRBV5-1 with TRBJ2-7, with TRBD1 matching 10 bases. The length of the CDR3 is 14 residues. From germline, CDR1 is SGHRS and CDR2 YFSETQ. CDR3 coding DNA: TGCGCCGGCAGCCGAGTTGGACAGGGGGGAATTCAGTACTTC. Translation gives CAGSRVGQGGIQYF.

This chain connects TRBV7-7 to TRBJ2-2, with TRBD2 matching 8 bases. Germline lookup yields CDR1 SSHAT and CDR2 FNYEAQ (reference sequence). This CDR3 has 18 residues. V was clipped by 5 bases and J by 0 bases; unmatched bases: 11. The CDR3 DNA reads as TGTGCCAGCAGCCAAAGGATTAGCGGGAAAACGAACACCGGGGAGCTGTTTTTT. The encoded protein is CASSQRISGKTNTGELFF. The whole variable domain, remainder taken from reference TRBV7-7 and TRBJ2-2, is GAGVSQSPRYKVTKRGQDVTLRCDPISSHATLYWYQQALGQGPEFLTYFNYEAQPDKSGLPSDRFSAERPEGSISTLTIQRTEQRDSAMYRCASSQRISGKTNTGELFFGEGSRLTVL.

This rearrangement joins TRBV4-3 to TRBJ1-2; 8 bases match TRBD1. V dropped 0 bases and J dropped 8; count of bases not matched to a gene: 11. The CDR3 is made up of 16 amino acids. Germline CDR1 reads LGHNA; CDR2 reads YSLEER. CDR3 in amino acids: CASSQDGDRNPLGYTF. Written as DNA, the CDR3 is TGCGCCAGCAGCCAAGATGGGGACAGGAATCCCCTAGGCTACACCTTC.

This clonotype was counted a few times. In DNA form, the CDR3 reads TGTGCCAGCAGCCAACTCCTTGAGGGGGACGGCACTGAAGCTTTCTTT. Translation gives CASSQLLEGDGTEAFF. The chain has TRBV7-2 and TRBJ1-1, with D tentatively TRBD1 (6 bases). The CDR3 totals 16 residues. Germline CDR1 SGHTA, CDR2 FQGNSA. Trimming shortened V by 5 bases and J by 4 bases, and 20 bases separated the two germline ends.

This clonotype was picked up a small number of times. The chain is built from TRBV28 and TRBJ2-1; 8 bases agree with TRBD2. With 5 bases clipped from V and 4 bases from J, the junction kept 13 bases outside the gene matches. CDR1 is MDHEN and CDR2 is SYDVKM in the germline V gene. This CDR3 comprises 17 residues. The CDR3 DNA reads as TGTGCCAGCAGTCTGAGCGGGGGCTATACCCCTTACAATGAGCAGTTCTTC. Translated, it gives CASSLSGGYTPYNEQFF.

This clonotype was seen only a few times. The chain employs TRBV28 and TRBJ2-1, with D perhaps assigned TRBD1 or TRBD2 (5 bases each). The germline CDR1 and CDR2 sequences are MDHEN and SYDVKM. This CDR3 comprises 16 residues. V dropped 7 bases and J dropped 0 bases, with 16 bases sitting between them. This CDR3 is CASNNRDASSYNEQFF. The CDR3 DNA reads TGTGCCAGCAACAATCGGGACGCGAGCTCCTACAATGAGCAGTTCTTC.

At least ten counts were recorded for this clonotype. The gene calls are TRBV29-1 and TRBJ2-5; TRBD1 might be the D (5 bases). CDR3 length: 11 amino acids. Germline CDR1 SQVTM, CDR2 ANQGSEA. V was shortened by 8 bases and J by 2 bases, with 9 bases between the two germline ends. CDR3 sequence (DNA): TGCAGCCTGGGGCAGCAAGAGACCCAGTACTTC. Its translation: CSLGQQETQYF.

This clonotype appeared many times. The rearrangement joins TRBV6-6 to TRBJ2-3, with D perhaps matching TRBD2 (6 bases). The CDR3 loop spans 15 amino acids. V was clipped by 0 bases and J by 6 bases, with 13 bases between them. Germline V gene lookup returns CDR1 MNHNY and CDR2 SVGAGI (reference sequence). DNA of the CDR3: TGTGCCAGCAGTTACTCGGCAGCGACTAGTGATACGCAGTATTTT. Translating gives CASSYSAATSDTQYF.

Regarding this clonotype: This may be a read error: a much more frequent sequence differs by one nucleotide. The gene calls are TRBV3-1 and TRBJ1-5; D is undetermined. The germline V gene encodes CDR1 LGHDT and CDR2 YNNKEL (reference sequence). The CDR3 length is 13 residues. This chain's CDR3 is CASRQDTGRSQHF. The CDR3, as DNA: TGTGCCAGCAGGCAAGATACCGGTCGATCCCAGCATTTT. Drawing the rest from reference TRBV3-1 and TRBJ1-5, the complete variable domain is DTAVSQTPKYLVTQMGNDKSIKCEQNLGHDTMYWYKQDSKKFLKIMFSYNNKELIINETVPNRFSPKSPDKAHLNLHINSLELGDSAVYFCASRQDTGRSQHFGDGTRLSIL.